The source of this T cell receptor beta chain is a study of CD8+CD57+ T cells in acquired aplastic anemia (dated by TCRdb to the late 2010s). Background for the entire study: Extracted DNA from sorted CD4+ and CD8+ cells averaged 3.2 ug, ranging from 0.2 to 27.4 ug. A CD8+CD57+ expansion meant a frequency higher than the mean frequency seen in healthy subjects.

With respect to this clonotype: This clone's antigen is unknown. At one of its ends the junction is not consistent with the germline gene, which may arise from a read error.

TCR beta VDJ combination and CDR3 sequence profiling used genomic DNA as the template. An Illumina HiSeq 2000 was the platform used for TCR repertoire sequencing. Under the source paper's analysis protocol: TRBV/TRBJ rearrangement plots, CDR3 size and DJ length profiles, and Simpson's diversity index were used to assess repertoires. Whichever DNA sequence was most abundant in the deep sequencing data was defined as the immunodominant clone. CDR3 amino acid sequences were checked for sharing across subjects and were also compared against the VDJdb database and published repertoires. TCRdb redid the processing of the public reads, applying fastp at Q25 and MiXCR, and retained in-frame beta chains. Rows are unified per CDR3 protein, each entry keeping the most common DNA and genes. TCRdb assigned the V and J calls; the authors' analysis was not used. The sample table contains roughly 100,000 distinct CDR3 sequences; only one count was recorded for roughly two thirds of them. Over 55% of the sample lies in the top ten.

The study at large found these results: No significant difference in CD8+ Simpson's diversity was found between patients and healthy controls (P=0.060). Nearly 30 CD8+ CDR3 sequences were found in both patients and controls but appeared to be highly expressed in patients and within the immunodominant clones of the patients.

Patients chosen for sequencing had shown expansion of CD8+CD57+ cells by flow cytometry. Severe acquired aplastic anemia was diagnosed in all patients according to International Study of Aplastic Anemia and Agranulocytosis and Camitta criteria. At the time blood was sampled, none of the patients had received any therapy. In this study, sorted CD4+ and CD8+ T cells from the blood of healthy subjects and of severe aplastic anemia patients had their TCR repertoires deep-sequenced. In the USA, patient enrollment took place under clinicaltrials.gov protocols 00001620, 01623167, 00001397, 00071045, 00081523 and 00961064. Ficoll-Paque density gradient centrifugation was used to isolate peripheral blood mononuclear cells. Before DNA was extracted, CD4+ and CD8+ T cells were sorted using either FACS or magnetic beads. In the germline V gene (reference sequence), CDR1 corresponds to SGHNT and CDR2 to YYREEE. Reading from cysteine to phenylalanine, the CDR3 counts 15 amino acids. Left in the record is the CDR3 DNA by itself, 45 bases read in frame from the first base.

Sequenced material: sorted CD4+, CD8+, or CD8+CD57+ T cells (not recorded which) from PBMCs. The receptor was isolated from a human donor with aplastic anemia. The chain was built from TRBV5-4 and TRBJ1-2; 5 matching bases give a weak D call of TRBD1. Read as DNA, the sequence is TGCGCCAGCAGCTTGGCTCAGGGCGAGGACTATGGCTACACCTTC. Translated, it gives CASSLAQGEDYGYTF.